This TCR beta chain was sequenced in a study of identical twins (dated by TCRdb to 2016 to 2018). About the study as a whole: To test whether fetal clonotypes persist, this study deep-sequenced TCR alpha and beta repertoires from monozygotic twins, from unrelated adults of various ages, and from cord blood. Replicate twin experiments were performed at different times using different library preparation protocols to rule out contamination.

Every donor was a healthy Caucasian. The twin cohort comprised three pairs of female monozygotic twins, all aged roughly 18 to 30 years. Positive isolation kits from Invitrogen were used to isolate CD4+ and CD8+ T cell populations. The CDR3 goes from the cysteine to the phenylalanine over 14 residues. The entry retains the CDR3 DNA only, 42 bases that are in frame from base 1. From a lookup of the germline V gene, CDR1 and CDR2 are SNHLY and FYNNEI. For this chain, trimming is 6 bases at the V end and 8 bases at the J end, and the number of junction bases without a gene match is 7. Receptors were amplified or captured by 5' RACE. Sequencer: Illumina HiSeq 2000. Template switching added a universal primer binding site, and the final cDNA carried a unique molecular identifier that allowed TCR cDNA molecules to be counted accurately. First-strand cDNA for TCR alpha and beta chains was synthesized from specific primers in the conserved constant-segment region. To control for contamination, every cDNA library was double barcoded, receiving both a SMART-Mk sample barcode and Illumina barcodes. TruSeq adapter sequences, together with Illumina sample barcodes, were added in two successive PCR steps. The TCR alpha and beta cDNA libraries were sequenced on the Illumina HiSeq platform using custom primers. As for how the authors treated the data: Raw reads were processed with MiGEC to extract unique molecular identifiers, and MiXCR was used to determine CDR3 positions. For each individual, recombination models were inferred using an EM algorithm with the repgenHMM and IGoR tools. The analysis of shared clonotypes was done with the tcR package in R, with sharing normalized by the product of cloneset sizes. To study raw recombination free of thymic and clonal selection effects, out-of-frame nonproductive sequences were analyzed. The public reads were quality trimmed at Q25 with fastp and then assembled into clones with MiXCR by TCRdb, keeping productive beta chains. Rows are unified per CDR3 protein, each entry keeping the most common DNA and genes. TCRdb, not the original authors, processed these V and J calls. The sample table records over 500,000 distinct CDR3 sequences; roughly a fifth of these occur just once. The ten largest clones capture around 0.9% of the sample.

Concerning this clonotype itself: Its recognized antigen is unknown. The record has no base qualities; no much larger clone is one base away.

On the study overall, not on this receptor specifically: Abundant cord blood beta clonotypes had fewer insertions, young adult naive repertoires showed a similar but weaker trend, and memory repertoires showed no such trend. Compared with coincidental sharing between unrelated individuals, out-of-frame TCR alpha sequences shared between twins had an excess of sequences with low generation probability. In beta out-of-frame sequences, excess twin sharing was weaker, because having fewer shared sequences lowered the signal-to-noise ratio. In monozygotic twins, recombination models systematically underestimated out-of-frame TCR alpha sharing, but the models matched the sharing seen between unrelated individuals. Conclusions relied on cross-sectional statistical analysis, since the same donors could not be followed over many years. Invariant T cells such as MAIT and iNKT could partly confound zero-insertion analyses, although diverse VJ usage argued against such confounding for most clonotypes.

The same sample was also used in a study of T cells expressing NK-cell markers. The second publication reports: Three sorted T-cell subsets (CD3+CD56+NKG2C+, CD3+CD56+NKG2C- and CD3+CD56-NKG2C+) from fewer than 10 donors had their TCR beta-chain repertoires profiled. Of the eight sequenced donors, seven were found to be HCMV-seropositive and one was found to be HCMV-seronegative. To restrict sorting to alphabetaTCR-expressing T cells, an anti-gammadeltaTCR antibody was added in several experiments. In over 5 donors, the dominant CD3+CD56+NKG2C+ clonotypes were among the top 10 CD8+ clonotypes and accounted for roughly 1.0-7.5% of CD8+ T cells. Those dominant clonotypes were again the most abundant among CD3+CD56-NKG2C+ cells in several donors, at roughly 25-65%. Whether the expanded NKG2C-expressing T cell clones were specific for HCMV antigens remained unclear. The study sequenced eight donors, all healthy volunteers chosen at random: three men and five women. HCMV-specific IgG was detected in serum with a commercial ELISA kit to determine HCMV serostatus. Reads were demultiplexed and grouped by UMI with MIGEC, and clonotypes were assembled and quantified with MiTCR. Only TCR cDNA sequences supported by at least two reads were kept to exclude erroneous sequences. The tcR package was used for downstream repertoire analysis, and clonotypes were matched across fractions by CDR3 nucleotide sequence plus V segment. Antigen specificity was annotated against VDJdb with VDJmatch, allowing one amino acid substitution in CDR3.

The rearrangement combines TRBV2 with TRBJ1-2; 12 nucleotides in the junction match TRBD1. The specimen was CD4+ T cells sorted from blood. This sequence originates from a woman between 18 and 30 years old in good health. Here the CDR3 is given as CASRPGQGASGYTF. Here is the DNA: TGTGCCAGCAGACCGGGACAGGGGGCGTCGGGCTACACCTTC.